The T cell receptor beta chain described here comes from a study of cytomegalovirus exposure and HLA in healthy donors. Across the study: Genotyping of more than 300 donors showed that around 85% belonged to the Caucasian-associated ancestry cluster.

PCR primers comprised 60 Vbeta and 13 Jbeta primers. Profiling relied on immunoSEQ multiplex PCR, and the TCRdb table lists in-frame clones only, not all of them. The sample comprises 150,000 to 250,000 clones, 79% of which are singletons, and approximately 1.4% rests with the top ten. Findings and caveats of the study: Among immune exposure information, only CMV serostatus was available. The study put 150 or so TCR beta chains on its list as cytomegalovirus-associated.

The J segment lost 5 bases and the V segment lost 5 bases, leaving 4 bases of the junction unmatched. The CDR3 loop spans 15 amino acids. Germline V lookup: CDR1 MNHEY, CDR2 SMNVEV (reference sequence). This clone was seen a handful of times. The antigen is not known. Source material: PBMCs. The clonotype was recovered from a girl between 10 and 17 years old in good health and CMV-seropositive. J is TRBJ2-3 and V is TRBV27, with 13 bases fitting TRBD2. CDR3 DNA: TGTGCCAGCAGTCAGGGGACTAGCGGGGAAGATACGCAGTATTTT. The encoded protein is CASSQGTSGEDTQYF.